A selection of T cell receptor beta chains follows, all from one sample in a study of OX40 agonist ivuxolimab in advanced cancers. TCRdb keeps only in-frame clones here, not all; method: immunoSEQ multiplex PCR. The sample records about 77,000 clones, 80% to 90% being singletons. The source material was CD4+ or CD8+ T cells sorted from blood, sampled in a trial of the OX40 agonist ivuxolimab. The source of these receptors is an adult with an advanced solid tumor such as melanoma, head and neck, liver or kidney cancer. Each CDR3 is given with its conserved first and last residue. The order of the fields is D gene, clone size, J gene, V gene, CDR3 DNA, CDR3 protein. The D gene is left open where the match is weak. Where a row states a size, it is once, few, many or the class of an expanded clone; other rows omit it.

NA NA TRBJ2-6 TRBV7-6 TGTGCCAGCAGCTTAGGTTCTCCTGGGGCCAACGTCCTGACTTTC CASSLGSPGANVLTF
NA NA TRBJ2-7 TRBV6-6 TGTGCCAGCAGTTACTCCCCTCCGGGAGTAGAGGACGAGCAGTACTTC CASSYSPPGVEDEQYF
NA few TRBJ1-3 TRBV5-6 TGTGCCAGCAGCTTCACAGGGCTATTGGGAAACACCATATATTTT CASSFTGLLGNTIYF
TRBD2 NA TRBJ2-7 TRBV4-1 TGCGCCAGCAGCCAGGTAGCGGGAGTACACGAGCAGTACTTC CASSQVAGVHEQYF
TRBD2 NA TRBJ2-7 TRBV11-1 TGTGCCAGGGCCGGGACTAGCGCCTCCTACGAGCAGTACTTC CARAGTSASYEQYF
NA NA TRBJ2-2 TRBV2 TGTGCCAGCAGTGGTACTAGCATAGAACCCGGGGAGCTGTTTTTT CASSGTSIEPGELFF
NA NA TRBJ2-1 TRBV7-9 TGTGCCAGCAGCCCCCGGACAGTGAATGAGCAGTTCTTC CASSPRTVNEQFF
NA once TRBJ2-2 TRBV14 TGTGCCAGCAGCCTGACCCGGGGGGCGTCCGGGGAGCTGTTTTTT CASSLTRGASGELFF
NA NA TRBJ2-4 TRBV28 TGTGCCAGCAGTACTTCCGGGCTAGCCAAAAACATTCAGTACTTC CASSTSGLAKNIQYF
NA NA TRBJ2-1 TRBV6-4 TGTGCCAGCAGTCTTCTTGGGGGATACAATGAGCAGTTCTTC CASSLLGGYNEQFF
NA NA TRBJ1-2 TRBV10-3 TGTGCCATCAGTAGGGGTGGGCAAGCTAACTATGGCTACACCTTC CAISRGGQANYGYTF
TRBD1 NA TRBJ2-7 TRBV5-4 TGTGCCAGCAGCGGGCCGGGGCAGGGGGTATATTTCTCCTACGAGCAGTACTTC CASSGPGQGVYFSYEQYF
NA NA TRBJ2-1 TRBV5-1 TGCGCCAGCAGCTTGGCGCTAGGGACACCCAAGTTCTTC CASSLALGTPKFF
TRBD1 NA TRBJ2-5 TRBV7-2 TGTGCCAGCAGCTTAGGGACAGGGGGCCGAGAGACCCAGTACTTC CASSLGTGGRETQYF
TRBD1 NA TRBJ2-5 TRBV2 TGTGCCAGCAGCTCCGGGACAGGGGGCGCGGGAGAGACCCAGTACTTC CASSSGTGGAGETQYF
NA NA TRBJ1-5 TRBV10-2 TGCGCCAGCAGTGAGAAGGGTAGCAATCAGCCCCAGCATTTT CASSEKGSNQPQHF
NA NA TRBJ2-4 TRBV6-1 TGTGCCAGCAGTGACGACCTGTTCGGCATTCAGTACTTC CASSDDLFGIQYF
NA few TRBJ1-4 TRBV29-1 TGCAGCGTTGCCATTGAAAAACTGTTTTTT CSVAIEKLFF
NA NA TRBJ2-3 TRBV5-1 TGTGCCAGCAGCCGGTGGCAGGGACGAACAGATACGCAGTATTTT CASSRWQGRTDTQYF
NA NA TRBJ2-1 TRBV5-1 TGCGCCAGCAGCCCGCGACCGGGACTGGGCTACAATGAGCAGTTCTTC CASSPRPGLGYNEQFF
TRBD1 NA TRBJ1-5 TRBV11-2 TGTGCCAGCAGCCTCTCCGGAGGGGGCAGGAATCAGCCCCAGCATTTT CASSLSGGGRNQPQHF
TRBD1 NA TRBJ2-1 TRBV10-1 TGCGCCAGCAGTCCTTTTACTGGGACAGCCAACAATGAGCAGTTCTTC CASSPFTGTANNEQFF
NA NA TRBJ2-7 TRBV7-2 TGTGCCAGCAGCTCCCAGGGTAGCGGACCATCCTACGAGCAGTACTTC CASSSQGSGPSYEQYF
NA NA TRBJ1-2 TRBV6-6 TGTGCCAGCCCGGCCTACACCTTC CASPAYTF
TRBD2 once TRBJ2-3 TRBV5-1 TGCGCCAGCAGCAATAGCGGGAGTTCGGGTACGCAGTATTTT CASSNSGSSGTQYF
NA NA TRBJ2-7 TRBV5-4 TGTGCCAGCAGCGGTCCGGGAGACCGGAGAGAGCAGTACTTC CASSGPGDRREQYF
NA NA TRBJ1-2 TRBV7-9 TGTGCCAGCAGCACTACGACACTCCAAGGCTACACCTTC CASSTTTLQGYTF
TRBD2 NA TRBJ2-2 TRBV7-3 TGTGCCAGCAGCCGAGGCCCTAGCGGGGCTACCGGGGAGCTGTTTTTT CASSRGPSGATGELFF
TRBD1 NA TRBJ2-7 TRBV10-3 TGTGCCATCAGTGAGCCCAGGACAGGGCGAAGCGAGCAGTACTTC CAISEPRTGRSEQYF
TRBD2 NA TRBJ2-1 TRBV6-4 TGTGCCAGCACCCAGATTGCAATACGGGGGGGGCCGGATCCCTACAATGAGCAGTTCTTC CASTQIAIRGGPDPYNEQFF
NA NA TRBJ1-1 TRBV6-5 TGTGCCAGCAGTTACCCCGGGAACATGAACACTGAAGCTTTCTTT CASSYPGNMNTEAFF
TRBD1 NA TRBJ1-1 TRBV10-2 TGCGCCAGCGGGGGGACAGGGGGGAACACTGAAGCTTTCTTT CASGGTGGNTEAFF
NA NA TRBJ2-3 TRBV28 TGTGCCAGCAGTTTAGATACGCAGTATTTT CASSLDTQYF
NA NA TRBJ1-6 TRBV6-6 TGTGCCAGCAGTTACTCGATAGCACCTCCCGACCCCCTCCACTTT CASSYSIAPPDPLHF
TRBD1 NA TRBJ1-4 TRBV4-1 TGCGCCAGCAGCCAAAGAGGACAGGGGGGTGAAAAACTGTTTTTT CASSQRGQGGEKLFF
NA NA TRBJ1-2 TRBV5-1 TGCGCCAGCAGCTCCCTTGAGGGCTACACCTTC CASSSLEGYTF
TRBD2 NA TRBJ2-3 TRBV30 TGTGCCTGGAGTGTATCCTTCGCTAGCGGAATCACAGATACGCAGTATTTT CAWSVSFASGITDTQYF
NA NA TRBJ2-7 TRBV5-4 TGTGCCAGCAGCTCCAGACAATCCTACGAGCAGTACTTC CASSSRQSYEQYF
NA few TRBJ1-1 TRBV11-2 TGTGCCAGCAGCTTAGATCTCATGAACACTGAAGCTTTCTTT CASSLDLMNTEAFF
NA NA TRBJ1-4 TRBV28 TGTGCCAGCAGGCGTAACACGGCTTATAATGAAAAACTGTTTTTT CASRRNTAYNEKLFF
NA few TRBJ1-5 TRBV6-6 TGTGCCAGCAGACCCAATGTGGGTCCGGGCCAGCCCCAGCATTTT CASRPNVGPGQPQHF
TRBD1 NA TRBJ2-5 TRBV19 TGTGCCAGTAGTGGCGGACAGGGGTCAGAGACCCAGTACTTC CASSGGQGSETQYF
NA once TRBJ2-3 TRBV29-1 TGCAGCGTTGAAGAGGGAGTAAGCACAGATACGCAGTATTTT CSVEEGVSTDTQYF
NA NA TRBJ1-6 TRBV6-1 TGTGCCAGCAGTGGACTTGATAATTCACCCCTCCACTTT CASSGLDNSPLHF
TRBD1 NA TRBJ2-7 TRBV7-9 TGTGCCAGCAGCCCTACGAGGCAGGGGGTGGTGTACGAGCAGTACTTC CASSPTRQGVVYEQYF
NA NA TRBJ2-7 TRBV5-1 TGCGCCAGCAGCTTGGACCGCTACGAGCAGTACTTC CASSLDRYEQYF
TRBD1 NA TRBJ1-1 TRBV29-1 TGCAGCGTTTTGGGACAGGCGAACACTGAAGCTTTCTTT CSVLGQANTEAFF
NA NA TRBJ1-6 TRBV7-3 TGTGCCAGCAGCTTAGGGCAGGGGTCACCCCTCCACTTT CASSLGQGSPLHF
NA NA TRBJ2-2 TRBV4-1 TGCGCCAGCAGCCAAGTTTTGGGGATGGGGGTCGGGGAGCTGTTTTTT CASSQVLGMGVGELFF
NA NA TRBJ2-5 TRBV7-3 TGTGCCAGCAGCTTAACTGGGGGACTCGGAGGGGGGACCCAGTACTTC CASSLTGGLGGGTQYF
TRBD1 NA TRBJ2-1 TRBV2 TGTGCCAGCAGTGGGGGACAGGCCAACTCCTACAATGAGCAGTTCTTC CASSGGQANSYNEQFF
NA NA TRBJ1-2 TRBV4-3 TGCGCCAGCAGCCAAAATGCCGGGACGGACTTCTATGGCTACACCTTC CASSQNAGTDFYGYTF
TRBD2 NA TRBJ2-7 TRBV5-6 TGTGCCAGCAGCCGGCGGGGGGACACCCTCTACGAGCAGTACTTC CASSRRGDTLYEQYF
NA NA TRBJ1-6 TRBV6-1 TGTGCCAGCAGTCAACGGGGTACGGCGGGGTCACCCCTCCACTTT CASSQRGTAGSPLHF
NA NA TRBJ2-5 TRBV18 TGTGCCAGCTCACCACTAGCTAGGGGGGAGACCCAGTACTTC CASSPLARGETQYF